One sample yielded the 8 T cell receptor beta chains listed below, sequenced in a study of blood T cells in healthy people across ages. The second PCR ran about 6 to 11 cycles with a sample-barcoded 5' primer and J-beta primers. One entry per CDR3 protein results from TCRdb running MiXCR on the 5' RACE reads. The top ten hold 6.5% to 10% of the sample, which has some 1.4 million distinct CDR3 sequences, around 42% seen once. The sample was blood. The receptor set was obtained from a woman between 18 and 30 years old in good health.

This clonotype was observed once. V is TRBV10-3 and J is TRBJ2-1, with 7 nucleotides matching TRBD2. The closer fit of TRBJ2-7 to the DNA end suggests the J call may be wrong. Germline CDR1 and CDR2: ENHRY and SYGVKD. The CDR3 sequence is 19 residues long. DNA of the CDR3: TGTGCCATCAGTGAGTCGGGGACTAAGGGGAGGCGCTCCTACAATGAGCAGTACTTC. It codes for CAISESGTKGRRSYNEQYF.

The gene calls are TRBV6-1 and TRBJ2-1, with 7 bases that match TRBD2. CDR3 length: 15 amino acids. After removal of 2 bases from V and 6 bases from J, the junction contained 7 bases not matched to a gene. Germline V gene lookup returns CDR1 MNHNS and CDR2 SASEGT. CDR3 protein: CASSERRGGPNEQFF. CDR3 nucleotides: TGTGCCAGCAGTGAACGGCGGGGAGGGCCCAATGAGCAGTTCTTC.

This sequence joins TRBV21-1 and TRBJ1-1. TRBV21-1 is marked as a pseudogene. CDR3 length equals 12 residues. CDR3 nucleotide sequence: TGTGCCAGAAGCACAGAGTCCACTGAAGCTTTCTTT. Protein product: CARSTESTEAFF.

In DNA form, the CDR3 reads TGTGCCACCACCGGACAGCACACTGAAGCTTTCTTT. It translates to CATTGQHTEAFF. The rearrangement links TRBV6-1 to TRBJ1-1; D perhaps matches TRBD1 (6 bases). Trimming took 10 bases from V and 3 from J, leaving 12 bases between them. CDR1 is MNHNS and CDR2 is SASEGT in the germline V gene. This CDR3 spans 12 amino acids.

This chain links TRBV20-1 with TRBJ2-1, with unresolved D. CDR1 DFQATT and CDR2 SNEGSKA come from the germline V gene (reference sequence). Trimming left V 2 bases short and J 6 bases short, with 8 bases between. This CDR3 comprises 12 residues. CDR3 region: CSARQGFNEQFF. The CDR3 bases are TGCAGTGCTAGACAAGGGTTCAATGAGCAGTTCTTC.

This clonotype has just a few counts. The chain has TRBV27 and TRBJ1-2; D call uncertain. V was pared by 0 bases and J by 1 base, with 6 bases between. CDR1 is MNHEY, CDR2 SMNVEV, per germline (reference sequence). This CDR3 is 14 amino acids long. The CDR3 DNA sequence: TGTGCCAGCAGTTTATCGAAACTTAACTATGGCTACACCTTC. Translating it yields CASSLSKLNYGYTF.

This clonotype appeared a few times. This rearrangement joins TRBV12-3 or TRBV12-4 to TRBJ2-1; the match to TRBD2 covers 11 bases. The CDR3 is 15 residues long. The V and J ends lost 4 bases and 6 bases, in that order; junction bases with no gene match: 5. CDR3 region: CASSWPGLAANEQFF. The CDR3 DNA reads as TGTGCCAGCAGTTGGCCGGGACTAGCGGCCAATGAGCAGTTCTTC.

The chain has TRBV20-1 and TRBJ2-1; TRBD2 agrees at 10 bases. The CDR3 extends over 14 amino acids. The germline V gene has CDR1 DFQATT and CDR2 SNEGSKA (reference sequence). V lost 4 bases and J lost 7; bases outside the gene matches: 7. DNA for the CDR3: TGCAGTGCTACGGAAGCGGGAGGGTTGAATGAGCAGTTCTTC. It codes for CSATEAGGLNEQFF.